The 27 T cell receptor beta chains below all came from one sample that was sequenced in a study of cytomegalovirus exposure and HLA in healthy donors (dated by TCRdb to about 2017). The method behind the library was the immunoSEQ multiplex PCR assay. A mixture of 60 forward primers for TCR Vbeta segments and 13 reverse primers for TCR Jbeta segments was used in the multiplex PCR. Held by TCRdb, this immuneACCESS table contains in-frame sequences only and omits some clones. Under half of the omission traces to an unresolved V gene where checked; the cause of the rest is unknown. The sample table contains about 130,000 clones; only one count was recorded for approximately 81% of them. The ten most abundant clones make up around 0.7% of the sample. Sequenced sample: PBMCs. These receptor sequences come from a man aged 18 to 29 in good health and CMV-seronegative.

To note about this clone: At the DNA level, this CDR3 is encoded by other sequences in the same sample as well. V usage is TRBV5-1 and J usage is TRBJ2-5, with D possibly TRBD1 on 5 matching bases. Per the germline V gene, CDR1 is SGHRS and CDR2 is YFSETQ. The V gene lost 0 bases and the J gene lost 4 bases, with 7 bases spanning the gap. This CDR3 contains 13 residues. Here the CDR3 reads CASSLAGLETQYF. The CDR3, as DNA: TGCGCCAGCAGCTTGGCAGGGTTAGAGACCCAGTACTTC.

The V gene is TRBV27, the J gene TRBJ2-5; the D gene is possibly TRBD2 (5 bases). The V end was cut by 3 bases, the J end by 0 bases, with 20 bases between. There are 18 residues in the CDR3. In germline, CDR1 is MNHEY, CDR2 SMNVEV (reference sequence). CDR3 residues: CASSFGYRGWGDQETQYF. The CDR3 nucleotides read TGTGCCAGCAGTTTTGGGTACCGGGGTTGGGGAGACCAAGAGACCCAGTACTTC.

The chain has TRBV9 and TRBJ2-7, with D perhaps TRBD2 (5 bases). Germline V gene sequence: CDR1 SGDLS, CDR2 YYNGEE. Trimming took 1 base from V and 1 from J, leaving 9 bases between them. The CDR3 runs 14 residues. The CDR3 DNA reads TGTGCCAGCAGCGTAAGCCTAGCTTCCTACGAGCAGTACTTC. Amino acids: CASSVSLASYEQYF.

This rearrangement joins TRBV27 to TRBJ2-7; TRBD1 aligns across 8 bases. There are 14 residues in the CDR3. CDR1 is MNHEY and CDR2 is SMNVEV in the germline V gene (reference sequence). After removal of 6 bases from V and 4 bases from J, the junction contained 8 bases not matched to a gene. The chain's CDR3 is CASSLAGDRYEQYF. As DNA, the CDR3 is TGTGCCAGCAGCCTTGCAGGGGACAGGTACGAGCAGTACTTC.

This clone was counted a few times. The V and J genes are TRBV4-2 and TRBJ2-7, with a tentative D call TRBD2 (6 bases). V lost 1 base and J lost 1, with 17 bases in between. The CDR3 is 17 residues long. Germline V gene data show CDR1 as LGHNA and CDR2 as YNFKEQ. The CDR3 sequence: CASSQVGEGGVSYEQYF. CDR3 in DNA: TGTGCCAGCAGCCAAGTAGGAGAGGGAGGAGTATCCTACGAGCAGTACTTC.

This clone was observed a few times. The chain links TRBV7-3 to TRBJ1-1, with D possibly matching TRBD1 (5 bases). CDR3 length equals 14 residues. Germline lookup yields CDR1 SGHTA and CDR2 FQGTGA. The germline V and J ends were trimmed by 6 bases and 8 bases, with 19 bases remaining between them. The CDR3 DNA sequence: TGTGCCAGCAGTATCGGGACTATCTCTACCGAAGCTTTCTTT. This codes for CASSIGTISTEAFF.

The gene calls are TRBV6-5 and TRBJ1-2; the D gene is possibly TRBD1 (6 bases). This CDR3 has 15 residues. Germline CDR1 and CDR2: MNHEY and SVGAGI. Trimming took off 9 bases at V and 7 bases at J, with 24 bases between the two ends. This CDR3 reads CASTRNPGTLSGYTF. The CDR3 DNA is TGTGCCAGTACAAGAAATCCCGGGACATTAAGTGGCTACACCTTC.

The chain couples TRBV4-1 to TRBJ2-1; tentative D call: TRBD1 (6 bases). V lost 3 bases and J lost 0, with 9 bases in between. The CDR3 runs 15 residues. Germline CDR1 is MGHRA and CDR2 is YSYEKL. CDR3 nucleotide sequence: TGCGCCAGCAGCCATCAGGGGAGCTCCTACAATGAGCAGTTCTTC. Translating it yields CASSHQGSSYNEQFF.

The chain combines TRBV7-9 with TRBJ1-4; 8 bases map to TRBD1. CDR3 length: 15 residues. The ends lost 5 bases at V and 5 bases at J; junction bases unmatched: 7. The V gene's germline CDR1 is SEHNR and CDR2 FQNEAQ (reference sequence). CDR3 nucleotides: TGTGCCAGCAGCGGAAGGGACAGGAGAAATGAAAAACTGTTTTTT. It specifies CASSGRDRRNEKLFF.

The rearrangement uses TRBV7-9 and TRBJ1-4, with 8 bases aligning to TRBD1. Germline CDR1 and CDR2: SEHNR and FQNEAQ (reference sequence). V shed 3 bases and J 5 bases; nucleotides not matched to a gene: 5. The CDR3 extends over 15 amino acids. CDR3 loop: CASSFGDRTNEKLFF. The CDR3 nucleotides are TGTGCCAGCAGCTTCGGGGACAGGACAAATGAAAAACTGTTTTTT.

The chain employs TRBV7-7 and TRBJ1-5; D unclear. The CDR3 covers 13 residues. The germline V gene encodes CDR1 SSHAT and CDR2 FNYEAQ (reference sequence). V was cut by 1 base and J by 7 bases, with 8 bases left in between. This chain's CDR3 is CASSLGSGQPQHF. The CDR3 DNA reads TGTGCCAGCAGCTTAGGATCGGGACAGCCCCAGCATTTT.

The J gene is TRBJ2-1, the V gene TRBV10-2; D call uncertain. The CDR3 length is 14 residues. CDR1 and CDR2 from the germline V gene are WSHSY and SAAADI. V lost 5 bases, J lost 7 bases, and 15 bases lay in between. DNA for the CDR3: TGCGCCAGCAGTCGACGGGTAATAACTAATGAGCAGTTCTTC. Translated, it gives CASSRRVITNEQFF.

This clone turned up a few times. The chain couples TRBV6-6 to TRBJ2-7, with 9 bases that match TRBD1. The CDR3 covers 13 residues. Germline loops: CDR1 MNHNY, CDR2 SVGAGI (reference sequence). Germline trimming cut 4 bases from V and 5 bases from J; bases unmatched to any gene: 3. This CDR3 reads CASSSTGGNEQYF. DNA for the CDR3: TGTGCCAGCAGTTCGACAGGGGGAAACGAGCAGTACTTC.

This chain connects TRBV7-2 to TRBJ2-7; TRBD2 might be the D (6 bases). CDR1 is SGHTA and CDR2 is FQGNSA in the germline V gene. V was cut by 0 bases and J by 0 bases, with 18 bases left in between. The CDR3 is 18 amino acids. The CDR3 loop is CASSLASSKGLISYEQYF. The CDR3 DNA reads TGTGCCAGCAGCTTAGCGTCCAGCAAGGGACTGATCTCCTACGAGCAGTACTTC.

The genes are TRBV19 and TRBJ1-4; D gene ambiguous. CDR1 is LNHDA, CDR2 SQIVND, per germline (reference sequence). The CDR3 contains 12 residues. V lost 3 bases and J lost 7, with 6 bases in between. This chain's CDR3 is CASSMNSEKLFF. The CDR3 nucleotides are TGTGCCAGTAGTATGAATAGTGAAAAACTGTTTTTT.

The rearrangement joins TRBV19 to TRBJ1-4; no definite D call. The CDR3 sequence is 14 residues long. CDR1 and CDR2 (germline): LNHDA, SQIVND (reference sequence). Trimming removed 5 bases from V and 8 bases from J, with 15 bases in between. Here the CDR3 reads CASSADKFEEKLFF. The CDR3, as DNA: TGTGCCAGTAGTGCCGACAAATTTGAGGAAAAACTGTTTTTT.

The chain employs TRBV27 and TRBJ1-2; 9 nucleotides agree with TRBD1. J lost 6 bases, V lost 5 bases, and 16 bases had no gene match. The germline gives CDR1 MNHEY, CDR2 SMNVEV (reference sequence). The CDR3 extends over 17 amino acids. The DNA of the CDR3 is TGTGCCAGCAGTCCGCCGGGACAGGGTCTTTTTTTCCATGGCTACACCTTC. Translation gives CASSPPGQGLFFHGYTF.

The chain uses TRBV2 and TRBJ2-5; 12 bases line up with TRBD2. The V gene's germline CDR1 is SNHLY and CDR2 FYNNEI. After removal of 8 bases from V and 4 bases from J, the junction contained 8 bases not matched to a gene. The CDR3 length is 15 residues. The CDR3 loop is CASVLAGGFPETQYF. CDR3 DNA: TGTGCCAGCGTCCTAGCGGGGGGGTTCCCAGAGACCCAGTACTTC.

The V and J genes are TRBV5-5 and TRBJ2-3; 10 nucleotides line up with TRBD1. Trimming cost V 4 bases and J 5 bases; bases outside gene matches: 10. The CDR3 is 16 residues long. CDR1 and CDR2 from the germline V gene are SGHKS and YYEKEE (reference sequence). Written as DNA, the CDR3 is TGTGCCAGCAGCCACAGTGGGACAGGGGTAGGAGATACGCAGTATTTT. Amino acids: CASSHSGTGVGDTQYF.

The rearrangement joins TRBV27 to TRBJ1-2, with 9 nucleotides matching TRBD1. Losses at the gene ends were 6 bases for V and 4 bases for J; bases not matched to a gene: 9. Per germline, CDR1 MNHEY and CDR2 SMNVEV (reference sequence). The CDR3 sequence is 15 residues long. The CDR3 here is CASRLGGTGRYGYTF. The CDR3 DNA reads as TGTGCCAGCAGGTTGGGAGGGACAGGGCGCTATGGCTACACCTTC.

V is TRBV27 and J is TRBJ1-5, with TRBD1 matching over 9 bases. Germline CDR1 MNHEY, CDR2 SMNVEV (reference sequence). The CDR3 runs to 15 residues. V lost 3 bases and J lost 5; bases outside the gene matches: 5. CDR3: CASSFDRTGDQPQHF. The CDR3 DNA reads as TGTGCCAGCAGTTTCGATCGGACAGGGGATCAGCCCCAGCATTTT.

The chain combines TRBV14 with TRBJ2-3, with 7 bases matching TRBD1. The CDR3 spans 17 residues. The trim removed 3 bases at V and 2 bases at J, leaving 11 bases unmatched. Germline V CDR1 and CDR2: SGHDN, FVKESK. CDR3 sequence: CASSQVYRGAFTDTQYF. CDR3 DNA sequence: TGTGCCAGCAGCCAGGTATACAGGGGCGCTTTCACAGATACGCAGTATTTT.

The chain employs TRBV7-8 and TRBJ1-4; possibly TRBD1 for D (6 bases). Trimming cost V 6 bases and J 7 bases, with 18 bases left between them. The CDR3 covers 15 residues. Germline CDR1 reads SGHVS; CDR2 reads FQNEAQ. The CDR3 DNA sequence: TGTGCCAGCAGTCCCGGCGGGGGGGGGCGTGAAAAACTGTTTTTT. It encodes CASSPGGGGREKLFF.

V is TRBV2 and J is TRBJ2-5; 8 nucleotides agree with TRBD2. CDR3 size: 17 residues. The V segment lost 1 base and the J segment 5 bases; nucleotides outside the gene matches: 12. CDR1 and CDR2 (germline): SNHLY, FYNNEI. DNA for the CDR3: TGTGCCAGCAGTGAAGAAAGGTGGCGGGGGGCCGGGGAGACCCAGTACTTC. It specifies CASSEERWRGAGETQYF.

This chain uses TRBV6-6 with TRBJ2-7; tentatively, D is TRBD1 (5 bases). The ends were cut back, 5 bases at V and 4 bases at J, with 9 bases in the middle. CDR1 and CDR2 (germline): MNHNY, SVGAGI (reference sequence). The CDR3 runs 12 residues. The CDR3 nucleotides are TGTGCCAGCAGTCACAAGGGGTACGAGCAGTACTTC. Encoded protein: CASSHKGYEQYF.

About this clone: The germline gene is not matched at one end of the junction; a read error may be the cause. The V call is TRBV2, the J call TRBJ1-2; D is perhaps TRBD1 (6 bases). CDR3 length equals 9 residues. The germline CDR1 and CDR2 sequences are SNHLY and FYNNEI. The CDR3 nucleotides are TGTGCCAGTCATGGACAGCACGTCTTC. Its protein product is CASHGQHVF. Complete variable domain (other parts from reference TRBV2 and TRBJ1-2): EPEVTQTPSHQVTQMGQEVILRCVPISNHLYFYWYRQILGQKVEFLVSFYNNEISEKSEIFDDQFSVERPDGSNFTLKIRSTKLEDSAMYFCASHGQHVFGSGTRLTVV.

The chain is built from TRBV9 and TRBJ2-5; D is perhaps TRBD2 (6 bases). The CDR3 length is 12 residues. Per the germline V gene, CDR1 is SGDLS and CDR2 is YYNGEE. Trimming stripped 4 bases from V and 5 bases from J, with 9 bases between. The CDR3 sequence: CASSPGGETQYF. DNA of the CDR3: TGTGCCAGCAGCCCCGGAGGGGAGACCCAGTACTTC.